Below, 10 T cell receptor beta chains from the same sample are listed, as sequenced in a study of technical replicates of blood from four donors listed by TCRdb under 2017. Library preparation used the immunoSEQ multiplex PCR assay. Entries here come from immuneACCESS through TCRdb and include only in-frame sequences with V and J called. Some clones fail to appear in such tables; in the studies checked, an unresolved V gene covers under half of the shortfall, and the cause of the remainder is unknown. For this sample there are more than 75,000 clones; 80% to 90% appear just once. Roughly 4.9% of the sample rests with the top ten. Input material: PBMCs. These receptors were taken from a human donor in good health. Some clones in this sample may be carry-over from other donors' samples.

The V and J genes are TRBV18 and TRBJ2-6; 11 bases line up with TRBD1. The length of the CDR3 is 18 residues. From germline, CDR1 is KGHSH and CDR2 LQKENI. Trimming removed 6 bases from V and 0 bases from J; junction bases left unmatched: 7. The CDR3: CASSDQDRGLSGANVLTF. Written as DNA, the CDR3 is TGTGCCAGCTCCGACCAGGACAGGGGGCTCTCTGGGGCCAACGTCCTGACTTTC.

This clone was seen once. This chain links TRBV4-3 with TRBJ2-2, with TRBD1 matching over 9 bases. Per germline, CDR1 LGHNA and CDR2 YSLEER. This CDR3 has 16 amino acids. V lost 0 bases, J lost 4 bases, and 3 bases stayed unmatched. This CDR3 reads CASSQDRDRATGELFF. The CDR3 coding sequence is TGCGCCAGCAGCCAAGATCGGGACAGGGCCACCGGGGAGCTGTTTTTT.

This rearrangement joins TRBV11-2 to TRBJ2-1; 10 bases are a match to TRBD1. From germline, CDR1 is SGHAT and CDR2 FQNNGV. The length of the CDR3 is 13 residues. After removal of 4 bases from V and 7 bases from J, the junction contained 1 base not matched to a gene. CDR3 sequence reads: CASSSGQGNEQFF. In DNA form, the CDR3 reads TGTGCCAGCAGCTCGGGACAGGGGAATGAGCAGTTCTTC.

CDR3 DNA: TGTGCCAGCTCACCAAACCCCCGGGGAGAGCAGTACTTC. Amino acids: CASSPNPRGEQYF. The rearrangement uses TRBV18 and TRBJ2-7; TRBD2 might be the D (5 bases). The CDR3 length is 13 residues. Germline V gene sequence: CDR1 KGHSH, CDR2 LQKENI. With 2 bases removed from V and 7 bases from J, the gap between germline ends came to 12 bases.

Note on this clone: This sample also contains other DNA sequences that code for the same CDR3. V is TRBV30 and J is TRBJ1-6; D gene uncertain. Looked up from germline, CDR1 is GTSNPN and CDR2 is SVGIG (reference sequence). The CDR3 is made up of 14 amino acids. V was trimmed by 7 bases and J by 6 bases, leaving 16 bases between them. The CDR3 DNA follows: TGTGCCTCAAAAGGAGGCGCCGGTAATTCACCCCTCCACTTT. Translated, it gives CASKGGAGNSPLHF.

The rearrangement uses TRBV5-6 and TRBJ1-6; 7 bases agree with TRBD1. CDR1 SGHDT and CDR2 YYEEEE come from the germline V gene. This CDR3 comprises 15 residues. The V and J ends lost 5 bases and 10 bases, in that order; junction bases with no gene match: 12. The CDR3 spells CASRPTTGKYSPLHF. The CDR3 coding sequence is TGTGCCAGCAGACCTACGACAGGGAAGTACTCACCCCTCCACTTT.

CDR3: CSVGGPDNEKLFF. Written as DNA, the CDR3 is TGCAGCGTTGGGGGGCCAGATAATGAAAAACTGTTTTTT. The chain carries TRBV29-1 and TRBJ1-4; a weak D match, TRBD1 (6 bases). Trimming shortened V by 4 bases and J by 4 bases, and 10 bases separated the two germline ends. Germline V gene data show CDR1 as SQVTM and CDR2 as ANQGSEA. The CDR3 loop spans 13 amino acids. The full variable domain, rest sourced from reference TRBV29-1 and TRBJ1-4, is SAVISQKPSRDICQRGTSLTIQCQVDSQVTMMFWYRQQPGQSLTLIATANQGSEATYESGFVIDKFPISRPNLTFSTLTVSNMSPEDSSIYLCSVGGPDNEKLFFGSGTQLSVL.

This clone has just a few counts. The chain carries TRBV13 and TRBJ1-1, with a possible D match to TRBD1 (5 bases). The CDR3 has 13 residues. Germline V lookup: CDR1 PRHDT, CDR2 FYEKMQ (reference sequence). Between the trimmed V and J ends, which lost 6 bases and 2 bases, there was a span of 10 bases. The CDR3 nucleotides read TGTGCCAGCAGAGTCGGGGGAAACACTGAAGCTTTCTTT. Amino acid sequence: CASRVGGNTEAFF.

V is TRBV7-2 and J is TRBJ2-5; tentative D call: TRBD2 (6 bases). The V gene's germline CDR1 is SGHTA and CDR2 FQGNSA. The CDR3 length is 14 residues. The V gene lost 0 bases and the J gene lost 4 bases, with 9 bases spanning the gap. CDR3 coding DNA: TGTGCCAGCAGCTTAGCCCGGGACTTAGAGACCCAGTACTTC. Translation: CASSLARDLETQYF.

Details on this clone: The sample holds other DNA sequences that translate to the same CDR3. The CDR3 region is CASSYQGQMNTEAFF. CDR3 DNA sequence: TGTGCCAGCAGTTACCAAGGACAGATGAACACTGAAGCTTTCTTT. The chain uses TRBV6-5 and TRBJ1-1; the D gene is possibly TRBD1 (6 bases). The CDR3 loop spans 15 amino acids. V lost 2 bases and J 0 bases, leaving 10 bases between the germline ends. Per germline, CDR1 MNHEY and CDR2 SVGAGI.